These T cell receptor beta chains were read from a single sample in a study of blood T cell repertoires in COVID-19. Generated by immunoSEQ multiplex PCR, the TCRdb table keeps only in-frame clones and is missing some. In the table there are some 260,000 clones, 88% of which are singletons. Sample: peripheral blood. The receptors come from a woman in her thirties with acute or convalescent COVID-19. CDR3s include the opening cysteine and the closing phenylalanine or tryptophan. A D gene is named only where the DNA matches it firmly. Clone size is shown for a subset of rows, as once, few, many or a class of expanded clone.

D: TRBD2; V: TRBV24-1; size: -; J: TRBJ2-7; CDR3: CATSEAGTSYKQYF; DNA: TGTGCCACCAGTGAGGCCGGGACTAGCTACAAGCAGTACTTC
D: -; V: TRBV27; size: -; J: TRBJ1-6; CDR3: CASSSIQTNSPLHF; DNA: TGTGCCAGCAGTTCGATACAGACTAATTCACCCCTCCACTTT
D: TRBD1; V: TRBV27; size: -; J: TRBJ2-1; CDR3: CASSFWDRSTNEQFF; DNA: TGTGCCAGCAGTTTTTGGGACAGGTCGACCAATGAGCAGTTCTTC
D: -; V: TRBV30; size: -; J: TRBJ1-1; CDR3: CAWSAQTGNTEAFF; DNA: TGTGCCTGGAGTGCGCAGACAGGCAACACTGAAGCTTTCTTT
D: TRBD1; V: TRBV15; size: -; J: TRBJ2-1; CDR3: CATSRDGTGGIDEQFF; DNA: TGTGCCACCAGCAGAGATGGGACAGGGGGTATAGATGAGCAGTTCTTC
D: TRBD2; V: TRBV25-1; size: few; J: TRBJ2-1; CDR3: CASSENKREGDYNEQFF; DNA: TGTGCCAGCAGTGAAAATAAGCGGGAGGGTGACTACAATGAGCAGTTCTTC
D: TRBD2; V: TRBV6-5; size: -; J: TRBJ2-3; CDR3: CASSFGTSGADTQYF; DNA: TGTGCCAGCAGTTTCGGGACTAGCGGCGCCGATACGCAGTATTTT
D: TRBD2; V: TRBV9; size: -; J: TRBJ2-7; CDR3: CASSVDLGGAYEQYF; DNA: TGTGCCAGCAGCGTAGACCTGGGAGGGGCCTACGAGCAGTACTTC
D: TRBD1; V: TRBV20-1; size: -; J: TRBJ1-1; CDR3: CSASRQGIHRTEAFF; DNA: TGCAGTGCTAGTAGACAGGGGATCCATCGGACTGAAGCTTTCTTT
D: TRBD2; V: TRBV11-3; size: -; J: TRBJ2-1; CDR3: CASSLEIGGSSYNEQFF; DNA: TGTGCCAGCAGCTTAGAGATTGGCGGGAGCTCCTACAATGAGCAGTTCTTC
D: TRBD2; V: TRBV18; size: -; J: TRBJ2-7; CDR3: CASSRAVGTSGRSSYEQYF; DNA: TGTGCCAGCTCACGGGCGGTGGGGACTAGCGGGAGGAGCTCCTACGAGCAGTACTTC
D: TRBD2; V: TRBV5-1; size: few; J: TRBJ2-5; CDR3: CASSLAGGRASSGTQYF; DNA: TGCGCCAGCAGCTTGGCCGGCGGGAGGGCCAGTAGCGGGACCCAGTACTTC
D: -; V: TRBV19; size: -; J: TRBJ1-1; CDR3: CASSRGHLNTEAFF; DNA: TGTGCCAGTAGTCGCGGACATCTTAACACTGAAGCTTTCTTT
D: TRBD2; V: TRBV27; size: -; J: TRBJ2-1; CDR3: CASSTGGPYNEQFF; DNA: TGTGCCAGCAGTACGGGAGGGCCGTACAATGAGCAGTTCTTC
D: TRBD2; V: TRBV19; size: -; J: TRBJ2-7; CDR3: CASSISSGLYEQYF; DNA: TGTGCCAGTAGTATATCTAGCGGGTTGTACGAGCAGTACTTC